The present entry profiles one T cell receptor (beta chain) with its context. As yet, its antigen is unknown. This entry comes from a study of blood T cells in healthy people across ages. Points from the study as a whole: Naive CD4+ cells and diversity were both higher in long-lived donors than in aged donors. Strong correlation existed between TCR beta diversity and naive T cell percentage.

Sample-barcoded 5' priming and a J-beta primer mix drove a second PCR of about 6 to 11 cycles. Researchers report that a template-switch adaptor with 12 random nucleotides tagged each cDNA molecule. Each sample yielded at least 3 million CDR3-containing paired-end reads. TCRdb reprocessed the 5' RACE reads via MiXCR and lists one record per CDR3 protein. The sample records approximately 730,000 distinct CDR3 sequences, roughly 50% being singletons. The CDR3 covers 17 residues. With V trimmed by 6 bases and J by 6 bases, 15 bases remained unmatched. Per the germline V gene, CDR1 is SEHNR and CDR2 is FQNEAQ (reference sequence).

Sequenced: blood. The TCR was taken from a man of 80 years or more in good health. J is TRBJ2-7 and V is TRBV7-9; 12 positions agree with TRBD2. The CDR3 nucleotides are TGTGCCAGCAGTAGGACTAGCGGGATGGCCTATTACGGCGAGCAGTACTTC. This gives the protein CASSRTSGMAYYGEQYF.